Listed below are T cell receptor beta chains from one sample, sequenced in a study of cytomegalovirus exposure and HLA in healthy donors. Libraries were prepared by immunoSEQ multiplex PCR; TCRdb keeps only in-frame clonotypes and omits some of them. The table shows under 300,000 clones, with approximately 84% occurring only once. What was sequenced was PBMCs. The receptors stem from a woman aged 40-49 years in good health and CMV-seropositive. Both conserved end residues are part of each CDR3. The order of the fields is J gene, clone size, D gene, V gene, CDR3 protein, CDR3 DNA. A D gene is named only where the DNA matches it firmly. Part of the rows lack a size; the others show once, few, many or a class for expanded clones.

>TRBJ2-3|-|-|TRBV7-2
CASSLVGTGSTDTQYF
TGTGCCAGCAGCTTAGTAGGTACAGGGAGCACAGATACGCAGTATTTT
>TRBJ2-1|-|TRBD1|TRBV7-2
CASSETGGREQFF
TGTGCCAGCAGCGAAACAGGGGGCCGAGAGCAGTTCTTC
>TRBJ2-6|-|TRBD2|TRBV12-5
CASGLVLGLAGEFPGANVLTF
TGTGCTAGTGGTTTGGTACTAGGGCTAGCGGGAGAGTTTCCTGGGGCCAACGTCCTGACTTTC
>TRBJ2-1|-|-|TRBV19
CASSIDSVRSNEQFF
TGTGCCAGTAGTATAGATTCGGTAAGAAGTAATGAGCAGTTCTTC
>TRBJ2-5|-|-|TRBV7-2
CASSFPLFEKETQYF
TGTGCCAGCAGCTTCCCACTCTTCGAGAAAGAGACCCAGTACTTC
>TRBJ1-2|-|TRBD1|TRBV18
CASSPTGTETGYTF
TGTGCCAGCTCACCGACCGGGACAGAAACTGGCTACACCTTC
>TRBJ1-3|-|TRBD1|TRBV4-2
CASSQDVAGTGADTIYF
TGTGCCAGCAGCCAAGACGTCGCGGGGACAGGGGCAGACACCATATATTTT
>TRBJ2-1|-|-|TRBV6-7
CASSIRDTYNEQFF
TGTGCCAGCAGTATCCGGGACACATACAATGAGCAGTTCTTC
>TRBJ2-3|-|-|TRBV6-5
CASSYESPTSTDTQYF
TGTGCCAGCAGTTATGAGAGCCCAACTAGCACAGATACGCAGTATTTT
>TRBJ1-1|few|TRBD1|TRBV19
CASSSPNRGKNTEAFF
TGTGCCAGTAGTTCCCCGAACAGGGGGAAGAACACTGAAGCTTTCTTT
>TRBJ2-3|-|TRBD1|TRBV2
CASSVSETGPSPDTDTQYF
TGTGCCAGCAGTGTGTCTGAGACAGGGCCCTCTCCAGACACAGATACGCAGTATTTT
>TRBJ2-1|-|TRBD2|TRBV30
CAWSGPAGRQFF
TGTGCCTGGAGCGGGCCAGCGGGGCGGCAGTTCTTC
>TRBJ1-5|-|-|TRBV6-6
CASSYSFATGQPQHF
TGTGCCAGCAGTTACTCGTTCGCGACGGGTCAGCCCCAGCATTTT
>TRBJ2-4|-|TRBD2|TRBV15
CATSMGGRENIQYF
TGTGCCACCAGCATGGGAGGGAGGGAAAACATTCAGTACTTC
>TRBJ2-5|-|-|TRBV9
CASSVSPGVSQETQYF
TGTGCCAGCAGCGTATCACCCGGGGTGAGCCAAGAGACCCAGTACTTC
>TRBJ1-4|-|-|TRBV27
CASSLSTGRTNEKLFF
TGTGCCAGCAGTCTCTCAACGGGGAGGACTAATGAAAAACTGTTTTTT
>TRBJ2-2|-|TRBD1|TRBV9
CASSVAGTGTGELFF
TGTGCCAGCAGCGTAGCAGGGACAGGCACCGGGGAGCTGTTTTTT
>TRBJ1-4|-|TRBD1|TRBV27
CASSLEGTGKLFF
TGTGCCAGCAGTTTAGAAGGGACAGGAAAACTGTTTTTT
>TRBJ2-1|-|TRBD2|TRBV6-5
CASSYSGLAVNEQFF
TGTGCCAGCAGTTACTCTGGACTAGCGGTCAATGAGCAGTTCTTC
>TRBJ1-3|-|TRBD1|TRBV28
CASRGQGTGNTIYF
TGTGCCAGCAGGGGACAGGGGACTGGAAACACCATATATTTT
>TRBJ1-2|-|TRBD1|TRBV7-3
CASSSGTGGFYGYTF
TGTGCCAGCAGCTCTGGGACAGGGGGCTTCTATGGCTACACCTTC
>TRBJ2-3|-|TRBD2|TRBV30
CAWSVRREGPGDTQYF
TGTGCCTGGAGTGTAAGGCGGGAGGGACCCGGAGATACGCAGTATTTT
>TRBJ1-5|-|-|TRBV6-5
CASSLRDSNQPQHF
TGTGCCAGCAGTCTTCGGGATAGCAATCAGCCCCAGCATTTT
>TRBJ1-5|-|TRBD1|TRBV28
CASSTGTGLVQPQHF
TGTGCCAGCAGCACCGGGACAGGGCTAGTTCAGCCCCAGCATTTT
>TRBJ1-1|once|-|TRBV5-4
CASSFDRSLQAFF
TGTGCCAGCAGTTTTGACAGGTCCCTCCAAGCTTTCTTT
>TRBJ2-5|-|-|TRBV7-9
CASSPREDWETQYF
TGTGCCAGCAGCCCCCGCGAGGACTGGGAGACCCAGTACTTC
>TRBJ2-7|-|-|TRBV5-5
CASSPWPKDSAYEQYF
TGTGCCAGCAGCCCGTGGCCCAAGGACAGTGCCTACGAGCAGTACTTC
>TRBJ1-2|-|TRBD1|TRBV6-1
CASRRDRGSSDYTF
TGTGCCAGCAGGAGGGACAGGGGAAGTTCTGACTACACCTTC
>TRBJ1-5|-|-|TRBV5-6
CASSQQGGQPQHF
TGTGCCAGCAGTCAGCAGGGCGGTCAGCCCCAGCATTTT
>TRBJ2-5|-|-|TRBV28
CASSPGHGGPGETQYF
TGTGCCAGCAGTCCAGGACACGGGGGGCCAGGGGAGACCCAGTACTTC
>TRBJ1-5|-|-|TRBV30
CAWGARGGQPQHF
TGTGCCTGGGGAGCCAGGGGTGGGCAGCCCCAGCATTTT
>TRBJ2-6|-|-|TRBV5-1
CASSPGNSGANVLTF
TGCGCCAGCAGCCCCGGGAACTCTGGGGCCAACGTCCTGACTTTC
>TRBJ2-7|-|TRBD2|TRBV4-1
CASSQDHRGSPVEQYF
TGCGCCAGCAGCCAAGATCATCGCGGGAGTCCAGTCGAGCAGTACTTC
>TRBJ2-5|-|TRBD1|TRBV5-1
CASSNRGEETQYF
TGCGCCAGCAGCAACAGGGGTGAAGAGACCCAGTACTTC
>TRBJ2-1|-|TRBD2|TRBV19
CASTSGLAGYNEQFF
TGTGCCAGTACCTCGGGACTAGCGGGCTACAATGAGCAGTTCTTC
>TRBJ2-7|-|TRBD1|TRBV6-6
CASSYSGQASYEQYF
TGTGCCAGCAGTTACTCGGGACAGGCCTCCTACGAGCAGTACTTC
>TRBJ1-6|-|TRBD1|TRBV15
CATSRARGQGDSPLHF
TGTGCCACCAGCAGAGCCAGAGGACAGGGCGATTCACCCCTCCACTTT
>TRBJ2-1|-|TRBD2|TRBV9
CASSPRQRREGVDEQFF
TGTGCCAGCAGCCCCCGACAGCGGCGGGAGGGCGTGGATGAGCAGTTCTTC
>TRBJ1-2|-|TRBD1|TRBV6-1
CASPREGQVGYTF
TGTGCCAGCCCAAGGGAGGGACAGGTTGGCTACACCTTC
>TRBJ2-7|-|TRBD2|TRBV10-3
CAIMTEILAGGSYEQYF
TGTGCCATCATGACAGAAATTCTAGCGGGGGGCTCCTACGAGCAGTACTTC
>TRBJ2-1|-|TRBD2|TRBV18
CASSPGASGSNEQFF
TGTGCCAGCTCACCAGGGGCTAGCGGGTCCAATGAGCAGTTCTTC
>TRBJ1-1|-|-|TRBV30
CAWRAGQGYTEAFF
TGTGCCTGGAGGGCAGGGCAAGGCTACACTGAAGCTTTCTTT
>TRBJ1-2|-|-|TRBV6-1
CARRDSYYGYTF
TGTGCCAGAAGAGACAGCTACTATGGCTACACCTTC